The entry below describes one T cell receptor beta chain. Its antigen is unidentified. It may be a read error: a sequence one base away is much more abundant. This sample stems from a study of shared clonotypes between healthy human individuals. Whole-study results and caveats: The study drew on few donors, limiting represented genetic and exposure-history diversity.

Clones were sequenced by immunoSEQ multiplex PCR, and TCRdb holds only the in-frame ones, with some missing. The data contain millions of clones, roughly 96% of them singletons. V gave up 8 bases and J gave up 4 bases; unmatched junction bases: 3. The CDR3 sequence is 13 residues long. Germline values: CDR1 SNHLY, CDR2 FYNNEI. The source of this sequence is a man between 18 and 35 years old in good health. Sequencing was done on a sample of naive CD4+ T cells sorted from blood. Subset defined: CD45RA+ positively selected. The V call is TRBV2, the J call TRBJ2-2, with 8 positions matching TRBD2. CDR3 sequence: CASRGLATGELFF. CDR3 bases: TGTGCCAGCCGCGGACTAGCCACCGGGGAGCTGTTTTTT. Full variable domain (rest looked up from reference TRBV2 and TRBJ2-2): EPEVTQTPSHQVTQMGQEVILRCVPISNHLYFYWYRQILGQKVEFLVSFYNNEISEKSEIFDDQFSVERPDGSNFTLKIRSTKLEDSAMYFCASRGLATGELFFGEGSRLTVL.